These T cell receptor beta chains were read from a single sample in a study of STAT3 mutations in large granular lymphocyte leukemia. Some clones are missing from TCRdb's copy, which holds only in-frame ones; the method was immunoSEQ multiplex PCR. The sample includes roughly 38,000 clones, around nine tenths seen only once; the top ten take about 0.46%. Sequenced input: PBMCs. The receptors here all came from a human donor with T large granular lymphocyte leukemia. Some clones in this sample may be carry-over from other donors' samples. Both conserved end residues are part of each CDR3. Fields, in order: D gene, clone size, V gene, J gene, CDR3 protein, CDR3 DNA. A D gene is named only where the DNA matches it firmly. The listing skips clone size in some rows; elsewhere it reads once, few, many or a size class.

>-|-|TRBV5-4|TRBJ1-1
CASSSLDPNEAFF
TGTGCCAGCAGCTCCCTCGACCCGAATGAAGCTTTCTTT
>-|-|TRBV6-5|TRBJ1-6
CASSFGTLNSPLHF
TGTGCCAGCAGTTTCGGGACACTCAATTCACCCCTCCACTTT
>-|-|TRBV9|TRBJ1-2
CASSEQGIKTF
TGTGCCAGCAGCGAACAGGGTATAAAGACCTTC
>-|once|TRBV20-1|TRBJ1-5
CSARDRDIQHF
TGCAGTGCTAGAGATAGGGACATCCAGCATTTT
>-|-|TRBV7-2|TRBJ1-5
CASSWTGNQPQHF
TGTGCCAGCAGTTGGACGGGCAATCAGCCCCAGCATTTT
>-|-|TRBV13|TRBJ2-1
CASSLQGNEQFF
TGTGCCAGCAGCTTACAGGGGAATGAGCAGTTCTTC
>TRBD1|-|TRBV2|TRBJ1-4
CASSPQGTANEKLFF
TGTGCCAGCAGTCCCCAAGGGACAGCTAATGAAAAACTGTTTTTT
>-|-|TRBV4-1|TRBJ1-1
CASSQKPPEDSGAFF
TGCGCCAGCAGCCAGAAGCCCCCTGAGGACAGCGGGGCTTTCTTT
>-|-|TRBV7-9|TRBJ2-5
CASSPGTEETQYF
TGTGCCAGCAGCCCAGGGACTGAAGAGACCCAGTACTTC
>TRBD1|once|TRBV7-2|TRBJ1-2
CASSDRDRGYYGYTF
TGTGCCAGCAGCGACCGGGACAGGGGCTATTATGGCTACACCTTC
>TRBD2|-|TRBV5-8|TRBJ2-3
CASSASGTSGSTITDTQYF
TGTGCCAGCAGCGCATCCGGGACTAGCGGGTCCACAATCACAGATACGCAGTATTTT
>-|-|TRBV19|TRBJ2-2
CASSAGRGNTGELFF
TGTGCCAGTAGTGCCGGCAGGGGCAACACCGGGGAGCTGTTTTTT
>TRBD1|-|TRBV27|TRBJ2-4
CASSFGTGTAYIQYF
TGTGCCAGCAGTTTTGGGACAGGAACGGCGTACATTCAGTACTTC
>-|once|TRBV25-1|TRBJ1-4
CASSEYNGGLVEKLFF
TGTGCCAGCAGTGAATATAATGGGGGCCTTGTTGAAAAACTGTTTTTT
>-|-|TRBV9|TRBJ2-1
CASKRDLLDYNEQFF
TGTGCCAGTAAGAGGGACCTTCTCGACTACAATGAGCAGTTCTTC
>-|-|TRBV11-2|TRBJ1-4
CASSVHDEKLFF
TGTGCCAGCAGCGTACACGATGAAAAACTGTTTTTT
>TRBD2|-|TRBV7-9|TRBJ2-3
CASSPYSGGSTDTQYF
TGTGCCAGCAGCCCCTATAGCGGGGGGTCCACAGATACGCAGTATTTT
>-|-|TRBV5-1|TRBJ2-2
CASSVSTGELFF
TGCGCCAGCAGCGTCTCCACCGGGGAGCTGTTTTTT
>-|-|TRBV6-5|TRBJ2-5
CASRPSGGARRTQYF
TGTGCCAGCAGACCTTCAGGGGGGGCTCGGCGGACCCAGTACTTC
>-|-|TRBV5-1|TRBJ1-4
CASSLVSAEKLFF
TGCGCCAGCAGCTTGGTTTCAGCTGAAAAACTGTTTTTT
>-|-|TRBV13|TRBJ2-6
CASSLPPTPSGANVLTF
TGTGCCAGCAGCCTCCCCCCGACTCCCTCTGGGGCCAACGTCCTGACTTTC
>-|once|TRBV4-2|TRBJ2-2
CASSQEGTTAGELFF
TGTGCCAGCAGCCAAGAGGGGACAACTGCCGGGGAGCTGTTTTTT
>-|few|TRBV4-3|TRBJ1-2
CASSQTGIYGYTF
TGCGCCAGCAGCCAAACAGGGATCTATGGCTACACCTTC
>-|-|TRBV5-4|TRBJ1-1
CASSPSWTGNTEAFF
TGTGCCAGCAGCCCCTCCTGGACGGGAAACACTGAAGCTTTCTTT
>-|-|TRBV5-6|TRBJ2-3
CASSYSTGHSTDTQYF
TGTGCCAGCAGCTATTCGACAGGCCATAGCACAGATACGCAGTATTTT
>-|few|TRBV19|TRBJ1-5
CASSTDGNQPQHF
TGTGCCAGTAGCACTGACGGAAATCAGCCCCAGCATTTT
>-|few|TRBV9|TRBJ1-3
CASSVRGEGYSGNTIYF
TGTGCCAGCAGCGTAAGGGGAGAGGGGTATTCTGGAAACACCATATATTTT
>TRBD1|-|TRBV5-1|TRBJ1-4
CASSPGTGATNEKLFF
TGCGCCAGCAGTCCGGGGACAGGAGCTACTAATGAAAAACTGTTTTTT
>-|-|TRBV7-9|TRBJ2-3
CASSFMTSTDTQYF
TGTGCCAGCAGCTTTATGACCAGCACAGATACGCAGTATTTT
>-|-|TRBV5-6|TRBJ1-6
CASSAGGGGTNSPLHF
TGTGCCAGCAGTGCGGGGGGGGGTGGAACGAATTCACCCCTCCACTTT
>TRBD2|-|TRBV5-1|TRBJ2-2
CASSSTSAGELFF
TGCGCCAGCAGCTCCACTAGCGCCGGGGAGCTGTTTTTT
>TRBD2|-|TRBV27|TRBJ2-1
CASTLFGLAGGVGEQFF
TGTGCCAGCACCCTCTTCGGGCTAGCGGGGGGGGTAGGAGAGCAGTTCTTC
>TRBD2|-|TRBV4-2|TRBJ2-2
CAGGTGTTNTGELFF
TGTGCGGGAGGGACGGGGACGACGAACACCGGGGAGCTGTTTTTT
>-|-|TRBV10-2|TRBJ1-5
CASSESGPTGASNQPQHF
TGCGCCAGCAGTGAGTCGGGGCCCACCGGTGCTAGCAATCAGCCCCAGCATTTT
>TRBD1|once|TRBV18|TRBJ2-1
CASSLRTDRAYNEQFF
TGTGCCAGCTCACTCAGGACCGACAGGGCCTACAATGAGCAGTTCTTC
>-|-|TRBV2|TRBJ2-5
CARRIEETQYF
TGTGCCAGACGCATTGAAGAGACCCAGTACTTC
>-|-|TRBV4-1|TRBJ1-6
CASSQESNQINSPLHF
TGCGCCAGCAGCCAAGAGTCAAACCAAATTAATTCACCCCTCCACTTT
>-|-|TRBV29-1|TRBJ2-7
CSVERGHTDEQYF
TGCAGCGTTGAACGAGGACATACGGACGAGCAGTACTTC
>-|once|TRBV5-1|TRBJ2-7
CASSLDLQGGYEQYF
TGCGCCAGCAGCTTGGATTTACAGGGAGGGTACGAGCAGTACTTC
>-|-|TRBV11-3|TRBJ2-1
CASSSHRALYNEQFF
TGTGCCAGCAGCTCACACCGGGCCTTGTACAATGAGCAGTTCTTC
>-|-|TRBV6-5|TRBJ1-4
CASRQTGGNEKLFF
TGTGCCAGCAGACAGACGGGAGGGAATGAAAAACTGTTTTTT
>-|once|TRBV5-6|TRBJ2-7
CASSLAARSYEQYF
TGTGCCAGCAGCTTGGCGGCCAGGTCCTACGAGCAGTACTTC
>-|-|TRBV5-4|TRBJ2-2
CASTSSGQVTGELFF
TGTGCCAGCACCAGCTCGGGACAAGTAACCGGGGAGCTGTTTTTT
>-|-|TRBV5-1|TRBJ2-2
CASSLGTTGELFF
TGCGCCAGCAGCTTGGGCACCACCGGGGAGCTGTTTTTT
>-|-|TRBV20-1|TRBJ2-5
CSARERETQYF
TGCAGTGCTAGAGAGAGAGAGACCCAGTACTTC
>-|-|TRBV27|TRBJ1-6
CASSSDRGRVSPLHF
TGTGCCAGCAGTTCGGACAGAGGACGGGTATCACCCCTCCACTTT
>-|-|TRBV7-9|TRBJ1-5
CASSPLNQPQHF
TGTGCCAGCAGCCCACTCAATCAGCCCCAGCATTTT
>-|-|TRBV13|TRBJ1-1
CASERRGTNAEAFF
TGTGCCAGCGAGAGGAGGGGAACGAACGCTGAAGCTTTCTTT
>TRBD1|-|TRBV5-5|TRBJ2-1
CASSSRDRGFNEQFF
TGTGCCAGCAGCTCCCGGGACAGGGGTTTCAATGAGCAGTTCTTC
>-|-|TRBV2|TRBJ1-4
CASSSSEKLFF
TGTGCCAGCAGTAGTTCCGAAAAACTGTTTTTT
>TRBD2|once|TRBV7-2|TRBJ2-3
CASSSSGGIWDTQYF
TGTGCCAGCAGCTCTAGCGGGGGGATTTGGGATACGCAGTATTTT
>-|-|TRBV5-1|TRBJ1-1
CASSLARGDTEAFF
TGCGCCAGCAGCTTGGCCAGGGGCGACACTGAAGCTTTCTTT
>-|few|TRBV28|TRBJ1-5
CASSLGQSYQPQHF
TGTGCCAGCAGTTTGGGACAATCCTATCAGCCCCAGCATTTT
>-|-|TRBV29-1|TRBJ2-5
CSASAREETQYF
TGCAGCGCTTCCGCTAGGGAAGAGACCCAGTACTTC